Listed below are T cell receptor beta chains from one sample, sequenced in a study of T cells after yellow fever vaccination. TCRdb reprocessed the 5' RACE reads with MiXCR, giving one entry per CDR3 protein. The sample holds about 340,000 distinct CDR3 sequences; roughly 8.7% are singletons and the top ten take 15% to 20%. The sample consisted of PBMCs, taken on the day of the first yellow fever vaccination. The receptors stem from a man aged 18 to 29 who received the YFV17D yellow fever vaccine. The CDR3 runs from the conserved cysteine through the conserved F or W. Each record gives: CDR3 DNA, CDR3 protein, J gene, V gene, D gene, clone size. The D gene is left open where the match is weak. Only part of the rows carry a size: once, few, many, or a class if the clone is expanded.

CDR3 DNA: TGCAGTGCTAGAATAAGACAGGGACGCACTGAAGCTTTCTTT; CDR3 protein: CSARIRQGRTEAFF; J gene: TRBJ1-1; V gene: TRBV20-1; D gene: TRBD1; clone size: few
CDR3 DNA: TGTGCCAGCAGCTTAGCGGGGGCATGGCTACCCTCACCCTACAATGAGCAGTTCTTC; CDR3 protein: CASSLAGAWLPSPYNEQFF; J gene: TRBJ2-1; V gene: TRBV7-6; D gene: NA; clone size: many
CDR3 DNA: TGCGCCAGCAGCTTGGTTGGGGGCCCGGCAGATACGCAGTATTTT; CDR3 protein: CASSLVGGPADTQYF; J gene: TRBJ2-3; V gene: TRBV5-1; D gene: NA; clone size: NA
CDR3 DNA: TGTGCCAGCAGTTCGTATGGCGGGGAACCCAGCGGAGAGACCCAGTACTTC; CDR3 protein: CASSSYGGEPSGETQYF; J gene: TRBJ2-5; V gene: TRBV6-5; D gene: NA; clone size: many
CDR3 DNA: TGCGCCACCCGCTATGGGGTGGAAGAGACCCAGTACTTC; CDR3 protein: CATRYGVEETQYF; J gene: TRBJ2-5; V gene: TRBV5-1; D gene: NA; clone size: NA
CDR3 DNA: TGTGCCAGCGCACAGAGCAATGAGCAGTTCTTC; CDR3 protein: CASAQSNEQFF; J gene: TRBJ2-1; V gene: TRBV6-2/TRBV6-3; D gene: NA; clone size: NA
CDR3 DNA: TGTGCCAGCAAGAGGCAGGGTAATGAAAAACTGTTTTTT; CDR3 protein: CASKRQGNEKLFF; J gene: TRBJ1-4; V gene: TRBV27; D gene: NA; clone size: NA
CDR3 DNA: TGTGCCAGCAGTTACTCCAGACAGCGCTATAATTCACCCCTCCACTTT; CDR3 protein: CASSYSRQRYNSPLHF; J gene: TRBJ1-6; V gene: TRBV6-2/TRBV6-3; D gene: NA; clone size: few
CDR3 DNA: TGTGCCAGCAGTTTAGCGGGGAGCACAGATACGCAGTATTTT; CDR3 protein: CASSLAGSTDTQYF; J gene: TRBJ2-3; V gene: TRBV5-1; D gene: TRBD2; clone size: many
CDR3 DNA: TGCGCCAGCAGCAGGACCGGGACAGGGTATGGCTACACCTTC; CDR3 protein: CASSRTGTGYGYTF; J gene: TRBJ1-2; V gene: TRBV5-1; D gene: TRBD1; clone size: many
CDR3 DNA: TGTGCCAGCAGTTTGGGGACCCCGTCGGGTGAGCAGTTCTTC; CDR3 protein: CASSLGTPSGEQFF; J gene: TRBJ2-1; V gene: TRBV28; D gene: NA; clone size: few
CDR3 DNA: TGTGCCAGCAGCTCGGGATCCGGGACAGTAGGCGGGGAGCTGTTTTTT; CDR3 protein: CASSSGSGTVGGELFF; J gene: TRBJ2-2; V gene: TRBV5-4; D gene: TRBD1; clone size: few
CDR3 DNA: TGTGCCAGCAGTTACAACTATGGCTACACCTTC; CDR3 protein: CASSYNYGYTF; J gene: TRBJ1-2; V gene: TRBV6-2/TRBV6-3; D gene: NA; clone size: many
CDR3 DNA: TGCAGCGTGGGACAGGGGGCCCGAGATCAGCCCCAGCATTTT; CDR3 protein: CSVGQGARDQPQHF; J gene: TRBJ1-5; V gene: TRBV29-1; D gene: TRBD1; clone size: few
CDR3 DNA: TGTGCCATCAGTGAGTCGATCGCGACTAGCGGGGGACCCCGGCGCACAGATACGCAGTATTTT; CDR3 protein: CAISESIATSGGPRRTDTQYF; J gene: TRBJ2-3; V gene: TRBV10-3; D gene: TRBD2; clone size: NA
CDR3 DNA: TGCAGTGCTAGAGGGGACGCCCGCTCCGGCTACACCTTC; CDR3 protein: CSARGDARSGYTF; J gene: TRBJ1-2; V gene: TRBV20-1; D gene: NA; clone size: NA
CDR3 DNA: TGTGCCAGCAGTTTCAGGGGGCCGGCCTACGAGCAGTACTTC; CDR3 protein: CASSFRGPAYEQYF; J gene: TRBJ2-7; V gene: TRBV27; D gene: TRBD1; clone size: NA